The 3 T cell receptor beta chains below come from one sample, sequenced in a study of T cells expressing NK-cell markers. Using the 5' RACE reads, TCRdb records one entry per CDR3 protein without DNA. The ten top clones account for around 11%, within a sample of about 400,000 distinct CDR3 sequences. Sequencing used blood T cells: a sorted CD56 or NKG2C T cell subset, CD4+ or CD8+ T cells, or bulk PBMC T cells (not recorded which). The receptors were gathered from a woman between 45 and 60 years old in good health.

V and J are TRBV7-7 and TRBJ2-2; TCRdb calls TRBD2, which cannot be checked without DNA. Germline values: CDR1 SSHAT, CDR2 FNYEAQ (reference sequence). The CDR3 contains 19 residues. The CDR3 loop is CASSLALLGPQGSTGELFF.

V and J are TRBV5-1 and TRBJ1-1; as DNA is missing, the TRBD1 call by TCRdb cannot be tested. This CDR3 is 16 amino acids long. Per germline, CDR1 SGHRS and CDR2 YFSETQ. This chain's CDR3 is CASSPQTGHLNTEAFF. Looking up the rest from reference TRBV5-1 and TRBJ1-1 gives the full variable domain: KAGVTQTPRYLIKTRGQQVTLSCSPISGHRSVSWYQQTPGQGLQFLFEYFSETQRNKGNFPGRFSGRQFSNSRSEMNVSTLELGDSALYLCASSPQTGHLNTEAFFGQGTRLTVV.

The chain has TRBV6-6 and TRBJ2-1; TCRdb lists TRBD2, though no DNA is available to test this call. Per the germline V gene, CDR1 is MNHNY and CDR2 is SVGAGI (reference sequence). The CDR3 length is 16 residues. CDR3 sequence: CASSTLAGGTYNEQFF.